A selection of T cell receptor beta chains follows, all from one sample in a study of beta chain features in type 1 diabetes. The assay was immunoSEQ multiplex PCR, and TCRdb's table has in-frame clones only and misses some. The sample contains under 400,000 clones, about 18% of which appear only once. The sequenced sample consisted of naive CD4+ T cells from blood. These receptors were taken from a woman between 18 and 30 years old in good health. Both conserved end residues are part of each CDR3. The D gene is left open where the match is weak. Part of the rows lack a size; the others show once, few, many or a class for expanded clones.

j_gene	d_gene	v_gene	abundance	CDR3nt	CDR3aa
TRBJ1-1	TRBD1	TRBV11-1	-	TGTGCCAGCAGTTCGGGACAGGGGAACACTGAAGCTTTCTTT	CASSSGQGNTEAFF
TRBJ2-3	TRBD2	TRBV5-1	-	TGCGCCAGCAGCAATTGGCGGGGGGGCCCAGATACGCAGTATTTT	CASSNWRGGPDTQYF
TRBJ1-2	-	TRBV4-1	few	TGCGCCAGCAGCCAAGGGGGAAGAGGCAGGGCCTATGGCTACACCTTC	CASSQGGRGRAYGYTF
TRBJ2-7	-	TRBV4-2	-	TGTGCCAGCAGCCAAGTACTATTCCACGAGCAGTACTTC	CASSQVLFHEQYF
TRBJ2-1	-	TRBV5-1	-	TGCGCCAGCAGACCGGCGGCAGGGTTTGAGCAGTTCTTC	CASRPAAGFEQFF
TRBJ2-1	-	TRBV4-1	-	TGCGCCAGCAGCCAAAGAATTGGGACTTTATCCTACAATGAGCAGTTCTTC	CASSQRIGTLSYNEQFF
TRBJ2-5	TRBD1	TRBV5-1	few	TGCGCCAGCAGCTATGGACAGGGAAAAGAGACCCAGTACTTC	CASSYGQGKETQYF
TRBJ1-1	-	TRBV7-9	few	TGTGCCAGCAGTTTCATGAACACTGAAGCTTTCTTT	CASSFMNTEAFF
TRBJ1-1	-	TRBV7-2	few	TGTGCCAGCAGCTTAGGGACAGTGAACACTGAAGCTTTCTTT	CASSLGTVNTEAFF
TRBJ1-2	-	TRBV9	-	TGTGCCAGCAGCGTAGTTGACAGTAACTATGGCTACACCTTC	CASSVVDSNYGYTF
TRBJ1-2	TRBD1	TRBV29-1	-	TGCAGCGTTGAAGACGAGGGACAGGGCTTCTATGGCTACACCTTC	CSVEDEGQGFYGYTF
TRBJ1-1	-	TRBV7-9	-	TGTGCCAGCACGGCGGCGGGGTCGGGTAAGTACACTGAAGCTTTCTTT	CASTAAGSGKYTEAFF
TRBJ2-7	TRBD1	TRBV18	-	TGTGCCAGCTCACCGGGGACAGGGGACGAGCAGTACTTC	CASSPGTGDEQYF
TRBJ1-5	TRBD1	TRBV30	few	TGTGCCTGGAGAAGGCAGGGGGCCGGGAGCAATCAGCCCCAGCATTTT	CAWRRQGAGSNQPQHF
TRBJ1-2	-	TRBV4-1	few	TGCGCCAGCAGCAAGGACTCCCCTGGCGGCTACACCTTC	CASSKDSPGGYTF
TRBJ2-5	-	TRBV4-2	-	TGTGCCAGCAGCCAAGGGGCACCGAGGAGGGCTAGTGAGACCCAGTACTTC	CASSQGAPRRASETQYF
TRBJ2-5	TRBD2	TRBV7-2	-	TGTGCCAGCAGTCCTAGCGGGGGGAAAGAGACCCAGTACTTC	CASSPSGGKETQYF
TRBJ2-7	TRBD2	TRBV4-1	-	TGCGCCAGCAGCCAAGATCGTGGTCGGTTAGCGGGAAGCTACGAGCAGTACTTC	CASSQDRGRLAGSYEQYF
TRBJ2-7	TRBD1	TRBV11-2	few	TGTGCCAGCAGCTCTCTCCGGGACAGGAGCTCCTACGAGCAGTACTTC	CASSSLRDRSSYEQYF
TRBJ1-1	-	TRBV6-5	-	TGTGCCAGCAGTTACAGGGGGAATACTGAAGCTTTCTTT	CASSYRGNTEAFF
TRBJ2-7	-	TRBV7-2	-	TGTGCCAGCAGCTTCGGCAGGCCCCCCTTGGAGCAGTACTTC	CASSFGRPPLEQYF
TRBJ2-1	TRBD2	TRBV4-1	-	TGCGCCAGCAGCCAATTTGAGACTAGCGGATACAATGAGCAGTTCTTC	CASSQFETSGYNEQFF
TRBJ2-7	-	TRBV4-1	few	TGCGCCAGCAGCCAAGATCCCGCCGGTTCCTACGAGCAGTACTTC	CASSQDPAGSYEQYF
TRBJ2-7	TRBD1	TRBV7-2	few	TGTGCCAGCAGCACTGGACAGGGGGCGGTCTACGAGCAGTACTTC	CASSTGQGAVYEQYF
TRBJ1-2	TRBD1	TRBV30	few	TGTGCCTGGAGCCGGGACAGGCCCTATGGCTACACCTTC	CAWSRDRPYGYTF
TRBJ2-3	TRBD2	TRBV5-1	-	TGCGCCAGCAGCTTGGCCACCCGGGGGGGAGCCACAGATACGCAGTATTTT	CASSLATRGGATDTQYF
TRBJ2-7	TRBD2	TRBV4-1	-	TGCGCCAGCAGCCACCAAGCGGGAGAATCCTACGAGCAGTACTTC	CASSHQAGESYEQYF
TRBJ2-1	-	TRBV2	-	TGTGCCAGCAGACCTACCTACAATGAGCAGTTCTTC	CASRPTYNEQFF
TRBJ2-3	-	TRBV2	few	TGTGCCAGCTCGAGCACAGATACGCAGTATTTT	CASSSTDTQYF
TRBJ1-5	TRBD1	TRBV29-1	-	TGCAGCGCAAGGGGGCAGGGCAATCAGCCCCAGCATTTT	CSARGQGNQPQHF
TRBJ2-7	-	TRBV29-1	-	TGCAGCGTGAGGAGGGACAGCTCCTACGAGCAGTACTTC	CSVRRDSSYEQYF
TRBJ1-1	-	TRBV6-1	-	TGTGCCAGCAGTGTAAGGGGGGGGGAGAACACTGAAGCTTTCTTT	CASSVRGGENTEAFF
TRBJ2-1	-	TRBV28	few	TGTGCCAGCACCCGGGGAAGGTGGCACAATGAGCAGTTCTTC	CASTRGRWHNEQFF
TRBJ1-4	TRBD1	TRBV30	-	TGTGCCTGCGGGACAGGGGAAAATGAAAAACTGTTTTTT	CACGTGENEKLFF
TRBJ2-5	-	TRBV15	-	TGTGCCACCAGCAAGGGGATTGAGGAGACCCAGTACTTC	CATSKGIEETQYF
TRBJ1-2	TRBD1	TRBV5-4	-	TGTGCCAGCAGCATGTCGACAGGGGCGGGAGCTAACTATGGCTACACCTTC	CASSMSTGAGANYGYTF
TRBJ1-1	-	TRBV5-6	few	TGTGCCAGCAGTCGGACAGATTTTGGGGTGACTGAAGCTTTCTTT	CASSRTDFGVTEAFF
TRBJ1-4	-	TRBV30	once	TGTGCCTGGAGTGTAGGAGGGTCGGATGAAAAACTGTTTTTT	CAWSVGGSDEKLFF
TRBJ1-2	-	TRBV28	-	TGTGCCAGCAGTTCGGGGGTGTCTGGCTACACCTTC	CASSSGVSGYTF
TRBJ2-7	-	TRBV9	-	TGTGCCAGCAGCACCTCCGGGACAAACTTCTACGAGCAGTACTTC	CASSTSGTNFYEQYF
TRBJ2-1	-	TRBV19	few	TGTGCCAGTAACAATCGCTACAATGAGCAGTTCTTC	CASNNRYNEQFF
TRBJ2-7	-	TRBV4-2	-	TGTGCCAGCAGCCATTTGCGAAACTCCTACGAGCAGTACTTC	CASSHLRNSYEQYF
TRBJ2-5	TRBD2	TRBV30	few	TGTGCCTGGAGTAAAGGGTTAGCGGGGGAAAAAGAGACCCAGTACTTC	CAWSKGLAGEKETQYF
TRBJ2-5	TRBD1	TRBV12-5	few	TGTGCTAGTGGTTTGGGTGCCGGGACAGCCGCTCAAGAGACCCAGTACTTC	CASGLGAGTAAQETQYF
TRBJ1-5	TRBD1	TRBV27	-	TGTGCCAGCAGTTTATCGATGGCAGGGGGGACTAATCAGCCCCAGCATTTT	CASSLSMAGGTNQPQHF
TRBJ2-3	TRBD2	TRBV7-9	-	TGTGCCAGCCATGACCTCGGCGGGGGGCGATCTAGCACAGATACGCAGTATTTT	CASHDLGGGRSSTDTQYF